This T cell receptor beta chain was identified during a study of cytomegalovirus exposure and HLA in healthy donors. The PCR employed 60 Vbeta primers together with 13 Jbeta primers. Original data processing: An analysis that came later counted some 81 million unique TCR beta chains, 10 million to 11 million shared. The repertoire was sequenced with immunoSEQ multiplex PCR; TCRdb's copy has only in-frame clones and lacks some. The DNA gave D and trimming, while V, J and clone size come from that table. The sample consists of some 140,000 clones, over 65% of them appearing once. Germline assignment: CDR1 MNHEY and CDR2 SVGAGI. There are 14 residues in the CDR3. Trimming pared 4 bases from V and 0 bases from J, leaving 6 bases between.

The origin of this receptor is a young man in good health and CMV-seropositive. Sequencing used PBMCs. The V gene is TRBV6-5, the J gene TRBJ1-4; D not certain. As DNA, the CDR3 is TGTGCCAGCAGTTTGTCAGCAACTAATGAAAAACTGTTTTTT. Translating it yields CASSLSATNEKLFF.